This T cell receptor beta chain originates from a study of early T cells in non-severe SARS-CoV-2 infection. The study, taken as a whole, reports: Anti-spike CD8 specificities were favored by VDJdb matching, whose results missed private and CD4 specificities.

V shed 6 bases, J shed 4 bases, and the junction held 7 bases outside the gene matches. This CDR3 has 14 residues. In germline, CDR1 is LNHDA, CDR2 SQIVND (reference sequence). In TCRdb, the 5' RACE reads were re-called with MiXCR into one record per CDR3 protein. The sample lists about 34,000 distinct CDR3 sequences; about 6% were seen once. This clonotype was found many times. Antigen specificity is unknown. Sequencing used whole blood. This clonotype originated in an adult who was a healthcare worker with PCR-confirmed SARS-CoV-2 infection or an uninfected control (not recorded which). The J gene is TRBJ1-2, the V gene TRBV19; TRBD1 matches 8 bases. The CDR3 protein is CASSPRTGRYGYTF. The CDR3 nucleotides are TGTGCCAGTAGCCCCAGGACAGGGCGCTATGGCTACACCTTC. The complete variable domain, with remaining parts taken from reference TRBV19 and TRBJ1-2, reads DGGITQSPKYLFRKEGQNVTLSCEQNLNHDAMYWYRQDPGQGLRLIYYSQIVNDFQKGDIAEGYSVSREKKESFPLTVTSAQKNPTAFYLCASSPRTGRYGYTFGSGTRLTVV.